These 8 T cell receptor beta chains originate from one sample sequenced in a study of blood T cell repertoires in COVID-19. The method was immunoSEQ multiplex PCR; TCRdb's version includes in-frame clones alone and lacks a portion of them. This sample has around 210,000 clones, with 80% found just once. The sample comprised peripheral blood. All receptors come from a woman aged 70-85 years with acute or convalescent COVID-19.

The rearrangement links TRBV6-2 or TRBV6-3 to TRBJ2-1; D is perhaps TRBD2 (6 bases). The V gene's germline CDR1 is MNHEY and CDR2 SVGEGT. V lost 6 bases, J lost 0 bases, and 9 bases lay in between. The CDR3 covers 14 residues. CDR3 bases: TGTGCCAGCAGCATTAGCGGCTCCTACAATGAGCAGTTCTTC. Translating it yields CASSISGSYNEQFF.

The V call is TRBV4-1, the J call TRBJ2-5; weak D call: TRBD1 (6 bases). This CDR3 has 16 amino acids. Germline CDR1 reads MGHRA; CDR2 reads YSYEKL. V gave up 4 bases and J gave up 0 bases, with 15 bases separating them. CDR3 residues: CASSRARTEYQETQYF. CDR3 sequence (DNA): TGCGCCAGCAGCCGAGCGAGGACAGAGTACCAAGAGACCCAGTACTTC.

The CDR3 region has the DNA TGTGCCTGGAGTCAGGACAAGGCAAACAATGAGCAGTTCTTC. This sequence encodes CAWSQDKANNEQFF. The chain joins TRBV30 to TRBJ2-1, with TRBD1 as a possible D gene (5 bases). The CDR3 totals 14 residues. Germline-derived CDR1 and CDR2 are GTSNPN and SVGIG (reference sequence). Trimming cost V 2 bases and J 5 bases, with 13 bases left between them.

The chain has TRBV10-1 and TRBJ2-2, with 14 bases matching TRBD2. The CDR3 contains 22 residues. Per the germline V gene, CDR1 is WNHNN and CDR2 is SYGVQD (reference sequence). J lost 0 bases, V lost 3 bases, and 15 bases had no gene match. The CDR3 spells CASSDHVRGLAGAFANTGELFF. CDR3 coding DNA: TGCGCCAGCAGTGACCACGTCCGGGGACTAGCGGGGGCGTTCGCGAACACCGGGGAGCTGTTTTTT.

The table lists this clone with a count of one. The chain has TRBV5-1 and TRBJ2-1; TRBD1 aligns across 8 bases. CDR1 is SGHRS, CDR2 YFSETQ, per germline. V shed 4 bases, J shed 6 bases, and the junction held 3 bases outside the gene matches. This CDR3 has 13 amino acids. The CDR3 loop reads CASSAGTGNEQFF. The CDR3 bases are TGCGCCAGCAGCGCCGGGACAGGCAATGAGCAGTTCTTC.

The rearrangement joins TRBV5-1 to TRBJ2-3; possibly TRBD2 for D (5 bases). V was shortened by 7 bases and J by 0 bases, with 12 bases between the two germline ends. Germline V gene data show CDR1 as SGHRS and CDR2 as YFSETQ. The CDR3 runs to 14 residues. CDR3 nucleotide sequence: TGCGCCAGCGCCGATAGCGACAGCACAGATACGCAGTATTTT. It translates to CASADSDSTDTQYF.

The chain carries TRBV3-1 (or the pseudogene TRBV3-2) and TRBJ1-3; 8 bases fit TRBD1. Trimming took 1 base from V and 4 from J; bases not matched to a gene: 3. From germline, CDR1 is LGHDT and CDR2 YNNKEL (reference sequence). The length of the CDR3 is 15 residues. The CDR3 loop is CASSQGQGAGNTIYF. CDR3 sequence (DNA): TGTGCCAGCAGCCAAGGGCAGGGGGCGGGAAACACCATATATTTT.

The V and J genes are TRBV5-1 and TRBJ1-1, with 7 positions matching TRBD1. V was clipped by 4 bases and J by 0 bases; unmatched bases: 6. The CDR3 covers 15 residues. CDR1 SGHRS and CDR2 YFSETQ come from the germline V gene. The CDR3 loop is CASSQTRGVNTEAFF. CDR3 nucleotide sequence: TGCGCCAGCAGCCAGACCAGGGGGGTGAACACTGAAGCTTTCTTT.